The 27 T cell receptor beta chains listed next were all sequenced from one sample in a study of OX40 agonist ivuxolimab in advanced cancers. Clones were sequenced by immunoSEQ multiplex PCR, and TCRdb holds only the in-frame ones, with some missing. The data contain tens of thousands of clones, roughly 84% of them singletons. The specimen comprised CD4+ or CD8+ T cells sorted from blood, sampled in a trial of the OX40 agonist ivuxolimab. The source is an adult with an advanced solid tumor such as melanoma, head and neck, liver or kidney cancer.

This clone was observed a single time. This chain connects TRBV29-1 to TRBJ2-3; unclear D gene. This CDR3 region has 10 residues. Germline V lookup: CDR1 SQVTM, CDR2 ANQGSEA. Trimming stripped 4 bases from V and 6 bases from J, with 5 bases between. The CDR3, as DNA: TGCAGCGTTGGGGTTGATACGCAGTATTTT. Its protein is CSVGVDTQYF.

The rearrangement uses TRBV11-2 and TRBJ2-7; 12 nucleotides align to TRBD2. CDR1 and CDR2 (germline): SGHAT, FQNNGV. This CDR3 has 15 amino acids. V dropped 5 bases and J dropped 3; count of bases not matched to a gene: 5. CDR3: CASSDRLAGDYEQYF. The CDR3 nucleotides are TGTGCCAGCAGCGACCGACTAGCGGGAGACTACGAGCAGTACTTC. Complete variable domain (other parts from reference TRBV11-2 and TRBJ2-7): EAGVAQSPRYKIIEKRQSVAFWCNPISGHATLYWYQQILGQGPKLLIQFQNNGVVDDSQLPKDRFSAERLKGVDSTLKIQPAKLEDSAVYLCASSDRLAGDYEQYFGPGTRLTVT.

The V and J genes are TRBV6-1 and TRBJ2-7, with 9 positions matching TRBD1. Unmatched junction bases numbered 5, after V lost 5 bases and J lost 3 bases. Germline CDR1 reads MNHNS; CDR2 reads SASEGT. The CDR3 has 14 residues. The CDR3 loop reads CASSPGTGYYEQYF. CDR3 sequence (DNA): TGTGCCAGCAGTCCCGGGACAGGGTACTACGAGCAGTACTTC.

The gene calls are TRBV5-5 and TRBJ1-4; D remains unclear. CDR1 is SGHKS, CDR2 YYEKEE, per germline (reference sequence). There are 14 residues in the CDR3. Trimming removed 1 base from V and 6 bases from J, with 10 bases in between. The CDR3 region is CASSLTALDEKLFF. CDR3 in DNA: TGTGCCAGCAGCTTGACGGCGTTAGATGAAAAACTGTTTTTT.

The count of this clone is one. The gene calls are TRBV5-4 and TRBJ1-1; D is undetermined. Deletions cut 0 bases from V and 3 bases from J, with 12 bases between. The CDR3 spans 15 residues. Germline V lookup: CDR1 SGHNT, CDR2 YYREEE (reference sequence). The CDR3, as DNA: TGTGCCAGCAGCTTGGAACGGTCCGGGGACACTGAAGCTTTCTTT. It codes for CASSLERSGDTEAFF.

The chain carries TRBV5-1 and TRBJ1-2; 9 nucleotides match TRBD1. Germline V gene lookup returns CDR1 SGHRS and CDR2 YFSETQ. The CDR3 runs to 17 residues. The V segment lost 1 base and the J segment 8 bases; nucleotides outside the gene matches: 15. The chain's CDR3 is CASSLTGQGYTQGGYTF. DNA of the CDR3: TGCGCCAGCAGCTTGACAGGACAGGGGTACACTCAGGGAGGCTACACCTTC.

The chain links TRBV4-2 to TRBJ1-4; D not certain. V lost 2 bases and J lost 10, with 14 bases in between. The length of the CDR3 is 14 residues. The germline gives CDR1 LGHNA, CDR2 YNFKEQ. The CDR3 region is CASSQLDMDGKLFF. DNA of the CDR3: TGTGCCAGCAGCCAATTGGATATGGATGGAAAACTGTTTTTT.

DNA of the CDR3: TGTGCCAGCAGCGTAGGGGGACAGGGTCTGGCCTACAATGAGCAGTTCTTC. Amino acids: CASSVGGQGLAYNEQFF. The chain recombines TRBV9 with TRBJ2-1; 9 bases line up with TRBD1. Germline CDR1 and CDR2: SGDLS and YYNGEE. CDR3 length: 17 amino acids. J lost 2 bases, V lost 0 bases, and 6 bases had no gene match. Using reference TRBV9 and TRBJ2-1 for the parts outside the CDR3, the full variable domain is DSGVTQTPKHLITATGQRVTLRCSPRSGDLSVYWYQQSLDQGLQFLIQYYNGEERAKGNILERFSAQQFPDLHSELNLSSLELGDSALYFCASSVGGQGLAYNEQFFGPGTRLTVL.

The genes are TRBV6-4 and TRBJ2-1, with TRBD1 matching over 11 bases. The CDR3 loop spans 15 amino acids. Germline lookup yields CDR1 MRHNA and CDR2 SNTAGT. The J segment lost 5 bases and the V segment lost 6 bases, leaving 6 bases of the junction unmatched. The CDR3 region has the DNA TGTGCCAGCAGCACCGGGACAGGGGGTCACAATGAGCAGTTCTTC. Residues: CASSTGTGGHNEQFF.

The CDR3, as DNA: TGTGCCAGCAGTTTATACCGCGGCGGCACTCTGAAGCAGCCCCAGCATTTT. Translating gives CASSLYRGGTLKQPQHF. The rearrangement uses TRBV27 and TRBJ1-5; D call uncertain. The CDR3 totals 17 residues. V lost 1 base and J lost 7, with 20 bases in between. Per germline, CDR1 MNHEY and CDR2 SMNVEV (reference sequence).

This clone is categorized as medium-sized. The chain is built from TRBV4-1 and TRBJ2-7; 10 positions match TRBD2. The length of the CDR3 is 15 residues. The germline gives CDR1 MGHRA, CDR2 YSYEKL. With V trimmed by 1 base and J by 3 bases, 3 bases remained unmatched. Written as DNA, the CDR3 is TGCGCCAGCAGCCAAGTGTCTAGCGGGAGCTACGAGCAGTACTTC. Protein sequence: CASSQVSSGSYEQYF.

The V gene is TRBV27, the J gene TRBJ2-3, with D possibly called TRBD1 or TRBD2 (5 bases each). The CDR3 runs 16 residues. V was pared by 4 bases and J by 3 bases, with 17 bases between. CDR1 MNHEY and CDR2 SMNVEV come from the germline V gene (reference sequence). CDR3 region: CASSSSLGGQTDTQYF. The CDR3 nucleotides are TGTGCCAGCAGTTCCTCGCTTGGGGGTCAGACAGATACGCAGTATTTT.

The V call is TRBV5-1, the J call TRBJ2-7, with 14 bases identical to TRBD2. From germline, CDR1 is SGHRS and CDR2 YFSETQ. The V segment lost 4 bases and the J segment 5 bases; nucleotides outside the gene matches: 5. This CDR3 region has 15 residues. CDR3 bases: TGCGCCAGCAGCCAGGGGGGACTAGCGGGAGACGAGCAGTACTTC. Translating gives CASSQGGLAGDEQYF.

The rearrangement links TRBV5-4 to TRBJ1-1, with 8 positions matching TRBD1. Germline V lookup: CDR1 SGHNT, CDR2 YYREEE (reference sequence). The CDR3 extends over 15 amino acids. Losses at the gene ends were 4 bases for V and 5 bases for J; bases not matched to a gene: 10. The CDR3 loop is CASSAQQGVYTEAFF. In DNA, the CDR3 is TGTGCCAGCAGCGCACAACAGGGGGTATATACTGAAGCTTTCTTT.

This clone was detected only a few times. The genes are TRBV10-2 and TRBJ1-6, with 7 bases aligning to TRBD1. The CDR3 totals 14 residues. V was clipped by 6 bases and J by 7 bases; unmatched bases: 6. The germline gives CDR1 WSHSY, CDR2 SAAADI. The CDR3 region is CASRTGPVNSPLHF. Here the CDR3 DNA reads TGCGCCAGCAGGACAGGGCCAGTGAATTCACCCCTCCACTTT.

This chain connects TRBV21-1 to TRBJ1-2. TRBV21-1 has pseudogene status. This CDR3 has 15 amino acids. CDR3 coding DNA: TGTGCCAGCAGCAAAGCGGCCGTGGGTCACTATGGCTACACCTTC. Translated: CASSKAAVGHYGYTF.

The V and J genes are TRBV5-4 and TRBJ1-1; no firm D call. The CDR3 consists of 15 residues. The germline gives CDR1 SGHNT, CDR2 YYREEE (reference sequence). With 6 bases removed from V and 1 base from J, the gap between germline ends came to 16 bases. The CDR3 is CASTPFEGRNTEAFF. The CDR3 DNA sequence: TGTGCCAGCACCCCTTTTGAGGGCAGGAACACTGAAGCTTTCTTT.

The chain links TRBV2 to TRBJ2-1; D may match TRBD1 or TRBD2 (5 bases each). Trimming took 7 bases from V and 6 from J, leaving 13 bases between them. The CDR3 extends over 13 amino acids. Germline V gene lookup returns CDR1 SNHLY and CDR2 FYNNEI. CDR3 region: CASTDGGSNEQFF. CDR3 DNA sequence: TGTGCCAGCACGGATGGGGGTTCCAATGAGCAGTTCTTC.

This clone was observed a few times. Other DNA sequences in this specimen translate into the identical CDR3. The rearrangement joins TRBV4-3 to TRBJ2-2, with 7 bases aligning to TRBD2. There are 15 residues in the CDR3. J gave up 6 bases and V 0 bases, and 4 bases lay outside the gene matches. CDR1 and CDR2 from the germline V gene are LGHNA and YSLEER. The CDR3 coding sequence is TGCGCCAGCAGCCAAGATCTTGCGGGGGCCGGGGAGCTGTTTTTT. It codes for CASSQDLAGAGELFF.

This clone was observed a single time. Other DNA sequences in the sample encode the same CDR3. This sequence joins TRBV28 and TRBJ2-1; D tentatively fits TRBD1 or TRBD2 (5 bases each). The V gene's germline CDR1 is MDHEN and CDR2 SYDVKM. With 3 bases removed from V and 7 bases from J, the gap between germline ends came to 7 bases. This CDR3 is 12 amino acids long. CDR3 loop: CASSFWGNEQFF. The CDR3 nucleotides read TGTGCCAGCAGTTTTTGGGGGAATGAGCAGTTCTTC.

The chain combines TRBV9 with TRBJ2-7; D not resolved. This CDR3 spans 13 amino acids. Germline V gene lookup returns CDR1 SGDLS and CDR2 YYNGEE. V shed 4 bases and J shed 2 bases, with 10 bases lying between them. As DNA, the CDR3 is TGTGCCAGCAGCCCCCCTTATACCTACGAGCAGTACTTC. Its protein is CASSPPYTYEQYF.

The chain couples TRBV5-4 to TRBJ2-5; TRBD1 is a possible D gene (7 bases). CDR1 and CDR2 (germline): SGHNT, YYREEE (reference sequence). The CDR3 runs 14 residues. V was shortened by 0 bases and J by 5 bases, with 11 bases between the two germline ends. CDR3 sequence reads: CASSLGAGGETQYF. CDR3 nucleotides: TGTGCCAGCAGCTTGGGGGCAGGGGGGGAGACCCAGTACTTC. Full variable domain (remainder filled in from reference TRBV5-4 and TRBJ2-5): ETGVTQSPTHLIKTRGQQVTLRCSSQSGHNTVSWYQQALGQGPQFIFQYYREEENGRGNFPPRFSGLQFPNYSSELNVNALELDDSALYLCASSLGAGGETQYFGPGTRLLVL.

The chain couples TRBV27 to TRBJ2-7, with D possibly matching TRBD2 (6 bases). V was shortened by 0 bases and J by 3 bases, with 9 bases between the two germline ends. Germline V lookup: CDR1 MNHEY, CDR2 SMNVEV (reference sequence). The CDR3 totals 14 residues. CDR3: CASSLSGGGYEQYF. Written as DNA, the CDR3 is TGTGCCAGCAGTTTATCGGGGGGTGGCTACGAGCAGTACTTC.

The V and J genes are TRBV5-4 and TRBJ1-1; D ambiguous. CDR3 size: 14 residues. From germline, CDR1 is SGHNT and CDR2 YYREEE (reference sequence). V lost 4 bases and J 0 bases, leaving 10 bases between the germline ends. Written as DNA, the CDR3 is TGTGCCAGCAGCCAGACGGGATTGAACACTGAAGCTTTCTTT. Protein product: CASSQTGLNTEAFF.

The chain carries TRBV5-1 and TRBJ1-2; the D is unclear. V lost 0 bases and J 4 bases, leaving 16 bases between the germline ends. The CDR3 is 16 amino acids. Looked up from germline, CDR1 is SGHRS and CDR2 is YFSETQ. CDR3 sequence: CASSLADAGLSYGYTF. The CDR3 bases are TGCGCCAGCAGCTTGGCGGACGCCGGACTAAGCTATGGCTACACCTTC.

This clone was found once. Here the CDR3 reads CASSQEPGTVGYGYTF. The DNA for the CDR3 is TGCGCCAGCAGCCAAGAACCTGGGACGGTGGGCTATGGCTACACCTTC. The chain combines TRBV4-1 with TRBJ1-2; possibly TRBD1 for D (5 bases). V was cut by 0 bases and J by 4 bases, with 15 bases left in between. Per the germline V gene, CDR1 is MGHRA and CDR2 is YSYEKL. This CDR3 has 16 amino acids.

As concerns this clone: One end of the junction varies from germline; a read error may be responsible. The chain links TRBV28 to TRBJ1-1; unclear D gene. Germline values: CDR1 MDHEN, CDR2 SYDVKM. There are 12 residues in the CDR3. CDR3 in amino acids: CTSSPRGTEAFF. CDR3 DNA: TGTACCAGCAGTCCGCGGGGCACTGAAGCTTTCTTT.